The 5 T cell receptor beta chains in this list originate from one sample, sequenced in a study of shared clonotypes between healthy human individuals. The repertoire was sequenced with immunoSEQ multiplex PCR; TCRdb's copy has only in-frame clones and lacks some. The profile covers 2 million to 2.5 million clones, with approximately 95% appearing a single time and approximately 0.13% taken by the ten largest. Material for sequencing was naive CD4+ T cells sorted from blood. Subset in this sample: CD45RA+ positively selected. The receptor set was obtained from a young man in good health.

This clone was detected only a few times. The V and J genes are TRBV27 and TRBJ2-3, with 8 positions matching TRBD2. This CDR3 has 20 residues. CDR1 is MNHEY, CDR2 SMNVEV, per germline (reference sequence). Trimming took 1 base from V and 2 from J; bases not matched to a gene: 17. The CDR3 loop is CASSLYWGPGGKLSTDTQYF. The CDR3 DNA reads TGTGCCAGCAGTTTATACTGGGGCCCGGGGGGGAAACTATCCACAGATACGCAGTATTTT.

The chain uses TRBV10-3 and TRBJ2-5; TRBD2 matches 7 bases. Germline V lookup: CDR1 ENHRY, CDR2 SYGVKD. The CDR3 consists of 13 residues. The V and J ends lost 1 base and 4 bases, in that order; junction bases with no gene match: 0. In nucleotides, the CDR3 is TGTGCCATCAGTGAGTGGGGGGGAGAGACCCAGTACTTC. As protein: CAISEWGGETQYF.

This clone has a single count. The chain combines TRBV5-1 with TRBJ1-4; possibly TRBD1 for D (5 bases). Per germline, CDR1 SGHRS and CDR2 YFSETQ. The length of the CDR3 is 15 residues. The ends were cut back, 0 bases at V and 8 bases at J, with 14 bases in the middle. The CDR3 nucleotides are TGCGCCAGCAGCTTGGGGGGCATCCGTCGAGAAAAACTGTTTTTT. Protein product: CASSLGGIRREKLFF.

This sequence joins TRBV6-1 and TRBJ1-1; D not resolved. Trimming shortened V by 9 bases and J by 2 bases, and 16 bases separated the two germline ends. CDR1 is MNHNS, CDR2 SASEGT, per germline. The CDR3 has 14 amino acids. The CDR3 nucleotides read TGTGCCAGTGGAGATGGACCCGGAAACACTGAAGCTTTCTTT. It is translated as CASGDGPGNTEAFF.

This chain joins TRBV29-1 and TRBJ2-2; D perhaps matches TRBD2 (6 bases). Germline loops: CDR1 SQVTM, CDR2 ANQGSEA. Trimming shortened V by 4 bases and J by 2 bases, and 14 bases separated the two germline ends. This CDR3 is 15 amino acids long. The CDR3 DNA sequence: TGCAGCGTTGCGCTTAGCGGAGGTAACACCGGGGAGCTGTTTTTT. It codes for CSVALSGGNTGELFF.